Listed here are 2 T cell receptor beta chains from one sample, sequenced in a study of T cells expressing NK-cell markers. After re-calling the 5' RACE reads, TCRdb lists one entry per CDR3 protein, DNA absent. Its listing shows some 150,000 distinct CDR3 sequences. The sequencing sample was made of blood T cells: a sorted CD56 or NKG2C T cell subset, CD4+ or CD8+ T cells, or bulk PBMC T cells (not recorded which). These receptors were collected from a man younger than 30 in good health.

CDR3 in amino acids: CATSREGGSGSNEQFF. The V and J genes are TRBV15 and TRBJ2-1; the D call of TRBD2 rests on TCRdb alone, since no DNA is present to check it. Germline values: CDR1 LNHNV, CDR2 YYDKDF (reference sequence). This CDR3 is 16 amino acids long.

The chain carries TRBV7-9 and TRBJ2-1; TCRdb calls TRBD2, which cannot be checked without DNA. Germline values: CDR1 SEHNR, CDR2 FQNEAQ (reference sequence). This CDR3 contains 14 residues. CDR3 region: CASSSLAGDDEQFF.